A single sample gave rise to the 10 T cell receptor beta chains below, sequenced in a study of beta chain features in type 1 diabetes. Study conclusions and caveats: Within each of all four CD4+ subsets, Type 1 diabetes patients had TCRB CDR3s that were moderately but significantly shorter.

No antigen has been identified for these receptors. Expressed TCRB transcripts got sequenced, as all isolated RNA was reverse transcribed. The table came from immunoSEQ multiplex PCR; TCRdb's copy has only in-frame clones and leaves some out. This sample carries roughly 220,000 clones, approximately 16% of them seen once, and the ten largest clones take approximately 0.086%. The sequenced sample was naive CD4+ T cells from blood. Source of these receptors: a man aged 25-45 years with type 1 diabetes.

CDR3 nucleotide sequence: TGTGCCATCACCTCCAAAGAAGCCCAGTTCTTC. Its translation: CAITSKEAQFF. The V gene is TRBV10-3, the J gene TRBJ2-1; D ambiguous. This CDR3 is built from 11 residues. Trimming shortened V by 7 bases and J by 13 bases, and 14 bases separated the two germline ends. Looked up from germline, CDR1 is ENHRY and CDR2 is SYGVKD.

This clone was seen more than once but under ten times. In DNA, the CDR3 is TGCAGCGTTGATGCGACAGGGGAAGCTTTCTTT. Its protein is CSVDATGEAFF. The chain recombines TRBV29-1 with TRBJ1-1, with TRBD1 matching 7 bases. V was clipped by 3 bases and J by 8 bases; unmatched bases: 3. This CDR3 spans 11 amino acids. Germline V lookup: CDR1 SQVTM, CDR2 ANQGSEA.

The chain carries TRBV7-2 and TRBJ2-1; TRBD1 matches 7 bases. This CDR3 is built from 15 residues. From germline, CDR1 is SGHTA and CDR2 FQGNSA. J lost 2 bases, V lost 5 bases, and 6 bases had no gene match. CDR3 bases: TGTGCCAGCAGCCCGGACAGGTCGGCCTACAATGAGCAGTTCTTC. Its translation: CASSPDRSAYNEQFF.

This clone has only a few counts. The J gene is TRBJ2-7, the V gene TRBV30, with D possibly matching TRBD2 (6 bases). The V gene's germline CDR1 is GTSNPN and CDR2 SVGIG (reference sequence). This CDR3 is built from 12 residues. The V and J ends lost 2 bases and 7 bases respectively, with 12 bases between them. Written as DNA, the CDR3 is TGTGCCTGGAGTTCGGGGGTCCGGGAGCAGTACTTC. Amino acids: CAWSSGVREQYF.

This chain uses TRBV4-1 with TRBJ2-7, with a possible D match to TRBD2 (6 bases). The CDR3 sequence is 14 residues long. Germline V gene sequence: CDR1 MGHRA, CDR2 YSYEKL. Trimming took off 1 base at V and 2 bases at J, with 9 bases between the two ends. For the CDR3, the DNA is TGCGCCAGCAGCCAAGTCCGGGAGACCTACGAGCAGTACTTC. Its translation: CASSQVRETYEQYF.

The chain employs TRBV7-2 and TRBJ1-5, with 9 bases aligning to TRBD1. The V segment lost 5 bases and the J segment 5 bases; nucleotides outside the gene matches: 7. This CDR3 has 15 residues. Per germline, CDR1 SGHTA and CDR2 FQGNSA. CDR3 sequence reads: CASSIQGARDQPQHF. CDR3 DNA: TGTGCCAGCAGCATACAGGGGGCGCGCGATCAGCCCCAGCATTTT.

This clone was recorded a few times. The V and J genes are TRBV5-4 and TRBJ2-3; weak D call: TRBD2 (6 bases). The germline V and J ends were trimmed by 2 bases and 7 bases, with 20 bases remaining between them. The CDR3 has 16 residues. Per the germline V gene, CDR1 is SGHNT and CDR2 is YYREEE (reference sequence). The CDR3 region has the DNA TGTGCCAGCAGCTTTGGGGAGGCTCTTGCGGCGAATACGCAGTATTTT. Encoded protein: CASSFGEALAANTQYF.

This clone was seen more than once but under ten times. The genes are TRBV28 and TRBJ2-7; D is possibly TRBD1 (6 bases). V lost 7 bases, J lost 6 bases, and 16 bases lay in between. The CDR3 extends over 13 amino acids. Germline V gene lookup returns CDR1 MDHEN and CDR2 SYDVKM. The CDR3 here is CASTTGRSSEQYF. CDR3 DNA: TGTGCCAGCACAACAGGGAGATCGTCCGAGCAGTACTTC.

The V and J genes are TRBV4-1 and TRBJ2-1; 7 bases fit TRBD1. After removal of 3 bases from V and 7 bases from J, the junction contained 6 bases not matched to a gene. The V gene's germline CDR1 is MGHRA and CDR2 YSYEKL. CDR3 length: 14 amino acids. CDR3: CASSQVRQGNEQFF. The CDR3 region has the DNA TGCGCCAGCAGCCAGGTCAGACAGGGAAATGAGCAGTTCTTC.

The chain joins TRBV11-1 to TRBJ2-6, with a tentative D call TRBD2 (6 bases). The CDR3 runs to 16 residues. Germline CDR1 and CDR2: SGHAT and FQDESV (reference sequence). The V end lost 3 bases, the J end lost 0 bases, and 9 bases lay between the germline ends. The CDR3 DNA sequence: TGTGCCAGCAGCTTGGGACTCCTCTCTGGGGCCAACGTCCTGACTTTC. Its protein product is CASSLGLLSGANVLTF.